These T cell receptor beta chains were read from a single sample in a study of shared clonotypes between healthy human individuals. The repertoire was sequenced with immunoSEQ multiplex PCR; TCRdb's copy has only in-frame clones and lacks some. The profile shows about a million clones, about 77% of them singletons. The material sequenced was memory CD4+ T cells sorted from blood. These receptors originate from a man aged 18 to 29 in good health. Both conserved end residues are part of each CDR3. Fields, in order: J gene, clone size, V gene, D gene, CDR3 DNA, CDR3 protein. D genes are given only for firm matches. A clone size is listed for some rows: how often the clone was seen (once, few, many), or a class if it is expanded.

>TRBJ1-5|few|TRBV5-6|.
TGTGCCAGCAGCTCGACAAATAGCAATCAGCCCCAGCATTTT
CASSSTNSNQPQHF
>TRBJ1-1|few|TRBV19|TRBD1
TGTGCCAGTAGCCAAAGGACAGGGTCCTTGAACACTGAAGCTTTCTTT
CASSQRTGSLNTEAFF
>TRBJ1-3|.|TRBV6-5|.
TGTGCCAGCAGTTACTCGATTGGGACTGGAAACACCATATATTTT
CASSYSIGTGNTIYF
>TRBJ2-7|.|TRBV7-6|.
TGTGCCAGCAGCCCTCATCACGGAGGAGTATACGAGCAGTACTTC
CASSPHHGGVYEQYF
>TRBJ2-3|.|TRBV2|.
TGTGCCAGCAGTGTGGGCATCACAGATACGCAGTATTTT
CASSVGITDTQYF
>TRBJ1-6|.|TRBV28|.
TGTGCCAGCAGGCGTACACAGGGTGGGTATAATTCACCCCTCCACTTT
CASRRTQGGYNSPLHF
>TRBJ1-6|few|TRBV2|TRBD1
TGTGCCAGCAGATCTACAGGGGGTCCCCTCCACTTT
CASRSTGGPLHF
>TRBJ1-1|.|TRBV5-1|TRBD1
TGCGCCAGCAGCTCGGGACAGGGGCTCATGAACACTGAAGCTTTCTTT
CASSSGQGLMNTEAFF
>TRBJ1-2|.|TRBV27|TRBD1
TGTGCCAGCAGCCCCGCCCGGACAGGGAACTATGGCTACACCTTC
CASSPARTGNYGYTF
>TRBJ2-5|many|TRBV15|.
TGTGCCACCAGCAGAGATCTGGCAGACGGGGAGACCCAGTACTTC
CATSRDLADGETQYF
>TRBJ2-2|.|TRBV5-1|TRBD1
TGCGCCAGCAGTTTTGCCGGGACAGACAACACCGGGGAGCTGTTTTTT
CASSFAGTDNTGELFF
>TRBJ2-2|once|TRBV5-4|TRBD2
TGTGCCAGCAGCCCGACTAGCGGGAGGGCTGACGGGGAGCTGTTTTTT
CASSPTSGRADGELFF
>TRBJ1-1|.|TRBV4-1|.
TGCGCCAGCAGCCCCCAGACCGGGGGAGGGAGCACTGAAGCTTTCTTT
CASSPQTGGGSTEAFF
>TRBJ2-1|.|TRBV4-3|TRBD2
TGCGCCAGCAGCCAACTTGCGGGAGAGGGCAATGAGCAGTTCTTC
CASSQLAGEGNEQFF
>TRBJ2-2|.|TRBV14|.
TGTGCCAGCAGCCCCCGTTTGGTCGGGGAGCTGTTTTTT
CASSPRLVGELFF
>TRBJ2-3|.|TRBV27|.
TGTGCCAGCAGGGAGGCCCGGAGAGATACGCAGTATTTT
CASREARRDTQYF
>TRBJ1-5|.|TRBV30|.
TGTGCCTGGAGCGAATGGCGGAGCAACCAGCCCCAGCATTTT
CAWSEWRSNQPQHF
>TRBJ1-2|many|TRBV18|.
TGTGCCAGCTCACCAGGCCCACAGGACTATGGCTACACCTTC
CASSPGPQDYGYTF